This T cell receptor beta chain was sequenced for a study of blood T cell repertoires in COVID-19. CDR3 length equals 15 residues. The V end was cut by 3 bases, the J end by 0 bases, with 11 bases between. Looked up from germline, CDR1 is SGHNT and CDR2 is YENEEA. Only in-frame clones appear in the TCRdb table, and some are missing; sequencing was by immunoSEQ multiplex PCR. This table has 150,000 to 200,000 clones, around 87% appearing once. This clonotype originated in a middle-aged woman in a cohort exposed to, infected with or recovered from COVID-19 (not recorded which). Sequences were obtained from PBMCs or T cells enriched from blood (not recorded which). The chain joins TRBV11-3 to TRBJ1-1; D not resolved. As DNA, the CDR3 is TGTGCCAGCAGCTTCCCGGACTCCATGAACACTGAAGCTTTCTTT. Protein product: CASSFPDSMNTEAFF.